What follows is one T cell receptor beta chain and its context. Its cognate antigen is unknown. Extractions gave at least 5.5 micrograms of total RNA per sample. A second PCR, run for about 7 to 11 cycles, used a sample-barcoded 5' primer plus a J-beta primer mix. At least 2.5 million CDR3-containing paired-end reads were obtained per sample. TCRdb fed the 5' RACE reads into MiXCR, producing one record per CDR3 protein. The sample has approximately 1,700,000 distinct CDR3 sequences, about two fifths seen once; the top ten hold about 21%. The data are from a study of blood T cells in healthy people across ages. Whole-study results and caveats: Relative to aged donors, long-lived donors carried more naive CD4+ cells and displayed higher diversity.

The CDR3 is 16 amino acids. After removal of 5 bases from V and 3 bases from J, the junction contained 11 bases not matched to a gene. Germline V lookup: CDR1 DFQATT, CDR2 SNEGSKA (reference sequence). This receptor was obtained from a human donor in good health. The rearrangement links TRBV20-1 to TRBJ2-4, with 9 bases fitting TRBD1. The sample consisted of blood. CDR3 DNA sequence: TGCAGTGCTCCTATCAACAGGGGGCGAGGCAAAAACATTCAGTACTTC. This encodes CSAPINRGRGKNIQYF.